This T cell receptor beta chain is from a study of a mutant IDH1 vaccine in newly diagnosed glioma. Across the whole study: Across weeks 1, 3, 5, 7, 11, 15, 19 and 23, patients received a vaccination each time, eight in all. Vaccines were first given 4-6 weeks after radiotherapy alone, or with temozolomide cycles.

The sample's time point: week 5, during vaccination. Each vaccine dose was 300 ug of mutant IDH1 20-mer peptide, with topical imiquimod. Diagnosis in the donors showed new WHO grade 3 or 4 astrocytomas that were IDH1-mutant and ATRX-lost. Study findings and constraints: Apparently, pseudoprogression bore no relation to changes among the top peripheral T cell clonotypes.

Sequenced by immunoSEQ multiplex PCR; TCRdb stores in-frame clones only, minus some. The sample yields under 95,000 clones, over 75% seen once. In regard to this clone: What it binds is not known.

The CDR3 length is 15 residues. Germline loops: CDR1 SGHNT, CDR2 YYREEE (reference sequence). The V segment lost 3 bases and the J segment 0 bases; nucleotides outside the gene matches: 5. The chain carries TRBV5-4 and TRBJ2-7; 8 nucleotides agree with TRBD1. This sequence originates from a woman in her 50s with glioma. Sample: PBMCs, taken from a glioma patient whose treatment included an IDH1 peptide vaccine. CDR3 in DNA: TGTGCCAGCAGCTACGGACAGGGTAGCTCCTACGAGCAGTACTTC. Translation gives CASSYGQGSSYEQYF.